What follows are 4 T cell receptor beta chains derived from one specimen sequenced in a study of CD8 T cells in Susac syndrome. The authors reverse transcribed 0.5 to 1 ug RNA with random hexamers. In TCRdb, the immunoSEQ multiplex PCR reads were re-called with MiXCR into one record per CDR3 protein. This sample yields about 250,000 distinct CDR3 sequences, of which 93% are seen a single time; less than 0.075% belongs to the top ten. Sequences were obtained from CD4+ T cells from PBMCs. The source of these receptors is a human donor with multiple sclerosis.

The chain employs TRBV12-3 or TRBV12-4 and TRBJ1-2, with 8 bases identical to TRBD1. The CDR3 totals 13 residues. The V and J ends lost 7 bases and 4 bases, in that order; junction bases with no gene match: 5. CDR3 in amino acids: CASNQDRVYGYTF. CDR3 DNA: TGTGCCAGCAACCAGGACAGGGTCTATGGCTACACCTTC.

V gene TRBV5-1 combines with J gene TRBJ2-1, with 10 bases identical to TRBD2. Germline CDR1 SGHRS, CDR2 YFSETQ. This CDR3 spans 15 amino acids. V dropped 1 base and J dropped 5; count of bases not matched to a gene: 3. The CDR3, as DNA: TGCGCCAGCAGCTTGACTAGCGGGGCACACAATGAGCAGTTCTTC. As protein: CASSLTSGAHNEQFF. Full variable domain (rest looked up from reference TRBV5-1 and TRBJ2-1): KAGVTQTPRYLIKTRGQQVTLSCSPISGHRSVSWYQQTPGQGLQFLFEYFSETQRNKGNFPGRFSGRQFSNSRSEMNVSTLELGDSALYLCASSLTSGAHNEQFFGPGTRLTVL.

The chain joins TRBV24-1 to TRBJ1-1; D remains unclear. Trimming removed 1 base from V and 3 bases from J, with 11 bases in between. Per germline, CDR1 KGHDR and CDR2 SFDVKD. The CDR3 consists of 15 residues. This chain's CDR3 is CATSDFNSFDTEAFF. CDR3 sequence (DNA): TGTGCCACCAGTGATTTCAACAGTTTCGACACTGAAGCTTTCTTT.

The J gene is TRBJ2-5, the V gene TRBV7-6, with TRBD1 matching 7 bases. CDR3 length: 15 amino acids. J gave up 1 base and V 6 bases, and 8 bases lay outside the gene matches. The germline V gene encodes CDR1 SGHVS and CDR2 FNYEAQ. The CDR3 coding sequence is TGTGCCAGCAGTCGAGCCGGGACAGCCCAAGAGACCCAGTACTTC. It specifies CASSRAGTAQETQYF.